This TCR beta chain was sequenced for a study of beta chain features in type 1 diabetes. Study overall: Across every sample, roughly 100 million sorted cells were examined in total.

There are a few counts of this clone. Every bit of the isolated RNA underwent reverse transcription, so sequencing read expressed TCRB transcripts. Assay: immunoSEQ multiplex PCR; the TCRdb copy retains only in-frame clones and omits some. The table has under 300,000 clones, 27% seen once. V was pared by 0 bases and J by 13 bases, with 8 bases between. From germline, CDR1 is SGHRS and CDR2 YFSETQ. The length of the CDR3 is 12 residues. This receptor was obtained from a man younger than 40 in good health. The rearrangement joins TRBV5-1 to TRBJ1-6; no reliable D call. The sample was central memory CD4+ T cells from blood. The CDR3 DNA is TGCGCCAGCAGCTTGGACCGACCGCCCCTCCACTTT. This encodes CASSLDRPPLHF.